The 8 T cell receptor beta chains below all came from one sample that was sequenced in a study of PD-1 blockade in classical Hodgkin lymphoma. Sequencing was performed with immunoSEQ multiplex PCR; in TCRdb, only in-frame clones are kept and a portion is missing. The repertoire holds about 84,000 clones, with 89% as singletons. Every patient had relapsed following autologous stem cell transplantation, and cohorts differed in brentuximab vedotin exposure. Specimen: peripheral blood mononuclear cells (PBMCs), collected at baseline. The receptors derive from a human donor with classical Hodgkin lymphoma.

The chain joins TRBV9 to TRBJ1-2; D call uncertain. The CDR3 length is 15 residues. Looked up from germline, CDR1 is SGDLS and CDR2 is YYNGEE. The V end lost 0 bases, the J end lost 7 bases, and 16 bases lay between the germline ends. The CDR3 DNA follows: TGTGCCAGCAGCGTAGGTACAGTCCAAGGTGGTGGCTACACCTTC. Its protein is CASSVGTVQGGGYTF.

The rearrangement joins TRBV18 to TRBJ1-4, with 8 bases aligning to TRBD1. CDR3 length equals 16 residues. V gave up 1 base and J gave up 5 bases; unmatched junction bases: 6. In germline, CDR1 is KGHSH, CDR2 LQKENI. CDR3 DNA sequence: TGTGCCAGCTCACCACGCGTGACAGGGGAGAATGAAAAACTGTTTTTT. Its translation is CASSPRVTGENEKLFF.

The chain joins TRBV25-1 to TRBJ2-5; D remains ambiguous. The CDR3 sequence is 14 residues long. The V and J ends lost 8 bases and 2 bases respectively, with 15 bases between them. CDR1 and CDR2 (germline): MGHDK, SYGVNS. The CDR3 region has the DNA TGTGCCAGCGCCACCTTTCAGAAACAAGAGACCCAGTACTTC. It specifies CASATFQKQETQYF.

The chain links TRBV7-9 to TRBJ2-5, with D perhaps TRBD1 (6 bases). The CDR3 runs 14 residues. V was pared by 5 bases and J by 9 bases, with 19 bases between. Germline CDR1 reads SEHNR; CDR2 reads FQNEAQ (reference sequence). The CDR3 DNA follows: TGTGCCAGCAGCCCAGGGGAGACGAGTGGGGCCCAGTACTTC. Amino acid sequence: CASSPGETSGAQYF.

CDR3 sequence (DNA): TGTGCCAGCAGGGACCGGGGAGTACTGTTTTTT. As protein: CASRDRGVLFF. The rearrangement links TRBV6-5 to TRBJ1-4, with D uncertain. Germline V lookup: CDR1 MNHEY, CDR2 SVGAGI. With 6 bases removed from V and 13 bases from J, the gap between germline ends came to 12 bases. The CDR3 runs to 11 residues.

This sequence joins TRBV7-9 and TRBJ2-7; 7 bases agree with TRBD1. Germline V gene data show CDR1 as SEHNR and CDR2 as FQNEAQ (reference sequence). Trimming at V came to 5 bases and at J to 2 bases, leaving 3 bases not matched to a gene. This CDR3 contains 13 residues. This CDR3 is CASSRDRAYEQYF. The CDR3 nucleotides are TGTGCCAGCAGCCGGGACAGAGCCTACGAGCAGTACTTC.

The chain recombines TRBV25-1 with TRBJ2-5, with 11 bases fitting TRBD2. J was trimmed by 3 bases and V by 1 base; bases with no gene match: 7. In germline, CDR1 is MGHDK, CDR2 SYGVNS. This CDR3 spans 17 amino acids. CDR3: CASSESLIAGGKETQYF. The CDR3 nucleotides read TGTGCCAGCAGTGAATCCCTTATAGCGGGAGGGAAAGAGACCCAGTACTTC.

The chain links TRBV29-1 to TRBJ2-7, with 9 bases that match TRBD2. CDR1 is SQVTM, CDR2 ANQGSEA, per germline. This CDR3 region has 13 residues. V dropped 5 bases and J dropped 0; count of bases not matched to a gene: 2. CDR3 coding DNA: TGCAGCGTTCTAGCGGGGAGCTCCTACGAGCAGTACTTC. It specifies CSVLAGSSYEQYF.